The clone carrying this T cell receptor (beta chain) was counted many times. Unmatched junction bases numbered 4, after V lost 6 bases and J lost 1 base. CDR1 is SQVTM, CDR2 ANQGSEA, per germline. The CDR3 extends over 14 amino acids. The data stem from a study of regulatory T cells in long-lasting Graves disease. Time point noted: persistent/refractory GD, antithyroid drugs over 5 years with positive TRAb. PBMCs were the source of the RNA used for TCR sequencing. Relying on iRepertoire HTBI primers and Arm-PCR of CDR3 regions, the team built TCR beta libraries. Authors' processing steps: Samples collectively showed fewer than 80 TRBV and roughly 15 TRBJ segments. TCRdb fed the multiplex PCR reads into MiXCR, producing one record per CDR3 protein. Here the V and J calls rest on TCRdb's processing, not on the authors' analysis. The sample records 450,000 or so distinct CDR3 sequences, around 21% being singletons.

The V and J genes are TRBV29-1 and TRBJ2-2; the match to TRBD1 covers 8 bases. Sample: peripheral blood mononuclear cells (PBMCs), taken when the disease was refractory, from a patient treated with antithyroid drugs. The sequence derives from a female donor with Graves disease. CDR3 protein: CSVSGGQNTGELFF. The CDR3 DNA follows: TGCAGCGTGTCAGGGGGCCAGAACACCGGGGAGCTGTTTTTT.